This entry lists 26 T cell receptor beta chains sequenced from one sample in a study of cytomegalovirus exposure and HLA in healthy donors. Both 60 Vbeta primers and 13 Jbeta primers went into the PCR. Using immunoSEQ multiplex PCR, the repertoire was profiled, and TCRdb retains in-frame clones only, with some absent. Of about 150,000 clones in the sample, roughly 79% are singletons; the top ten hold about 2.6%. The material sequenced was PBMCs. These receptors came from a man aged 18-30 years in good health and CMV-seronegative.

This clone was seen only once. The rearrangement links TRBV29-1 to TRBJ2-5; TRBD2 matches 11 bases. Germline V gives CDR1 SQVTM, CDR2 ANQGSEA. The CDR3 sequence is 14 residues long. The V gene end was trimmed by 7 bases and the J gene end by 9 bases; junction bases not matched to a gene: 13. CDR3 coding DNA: TGCAGCGCCAAAGCAGCTAGCGGGGGGAGGGCCCAGTACTTC. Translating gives CSAKAASGGRAQYF.

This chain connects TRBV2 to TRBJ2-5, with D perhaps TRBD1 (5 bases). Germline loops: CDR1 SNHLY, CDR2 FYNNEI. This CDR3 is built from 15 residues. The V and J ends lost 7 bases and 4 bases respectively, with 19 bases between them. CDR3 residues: CASNPDSLLGETQYF. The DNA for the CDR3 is TGTGCCAGCAACCCAGACAGTCTTCTAGGAGAGACCCAGTACTTC.

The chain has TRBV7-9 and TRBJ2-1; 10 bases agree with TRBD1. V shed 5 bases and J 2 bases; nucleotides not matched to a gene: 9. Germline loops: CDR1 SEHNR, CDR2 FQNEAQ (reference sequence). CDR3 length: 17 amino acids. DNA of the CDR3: TGTGCCAGCAGCCGTGATCCGGGACAGGGGACCTACAATGAGCAGTTCTTC. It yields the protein CASSRDPGQGTYNEQFF.

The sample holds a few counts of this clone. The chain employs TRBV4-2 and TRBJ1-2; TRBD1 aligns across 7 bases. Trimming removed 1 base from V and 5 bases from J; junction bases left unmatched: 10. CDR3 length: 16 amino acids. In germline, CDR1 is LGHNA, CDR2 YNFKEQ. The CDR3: CASSQAPPGTAYGYTF. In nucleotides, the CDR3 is TGTGCCAGCAGCCAAGCCCCCCCCGGGACAGCATATGGCTACACCTTC.

CDR3: CASSRGQGLSYEQYF. Written as DNA, the CDR3 is TGTGCCAGCAGCCGAGGACAGGGTCTCTCCTACGAGCAGTACTTC. The chain recombines TRBV5-4 with TRBJ2-7, with 8 nucleotides matching TRBD1. CDR1 is SGHNT, CDR2 YYREEE, per germline (reference sequence). The trim removed 4 bases at V and 0 bases at J, leaving 6 bases unmatched. The CDR3 contains 15 residues.

CDR3 DNA: TGTGCCAGCAGCTTAGCGGTAAACATTCAGTACTTC. It translates to CASSLAVNIQYF. V gene TRBV11-2 combines with J gene TRBJ2-4; D uncertain. The CDR3 is 12 residues long. Per the germline V gene, CDR1 is SGHAT and CDR2 is FQNNGV. With 1 base removed from V and 6 bases from J, the gap between germline ends came to 4 bases.

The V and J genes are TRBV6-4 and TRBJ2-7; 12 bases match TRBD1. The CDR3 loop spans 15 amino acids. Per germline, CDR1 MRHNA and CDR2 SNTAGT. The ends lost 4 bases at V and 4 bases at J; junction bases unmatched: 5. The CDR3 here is CASSGGQGAKYEQYV. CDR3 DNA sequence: TGTGCCAGCAGTGGGGGACAGGGGGCGAAGTACGAGCAGTACGTC.

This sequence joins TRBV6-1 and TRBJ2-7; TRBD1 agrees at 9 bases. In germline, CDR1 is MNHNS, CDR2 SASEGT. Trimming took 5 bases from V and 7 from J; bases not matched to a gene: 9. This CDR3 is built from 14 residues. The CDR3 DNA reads TGTGCCAGCAGTTGGAAACAGGGGGCGGAAGAGCAGTACTTC. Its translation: CASSWKQGAEEQYF.

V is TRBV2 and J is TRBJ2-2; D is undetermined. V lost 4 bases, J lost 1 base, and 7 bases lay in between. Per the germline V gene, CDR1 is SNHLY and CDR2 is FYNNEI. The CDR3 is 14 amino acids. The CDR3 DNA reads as TGTGCCAGCAGTGGAGGCAAGAACACCGGGGAGCTGTTTTTT. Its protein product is CASSGGKNTGELFF.

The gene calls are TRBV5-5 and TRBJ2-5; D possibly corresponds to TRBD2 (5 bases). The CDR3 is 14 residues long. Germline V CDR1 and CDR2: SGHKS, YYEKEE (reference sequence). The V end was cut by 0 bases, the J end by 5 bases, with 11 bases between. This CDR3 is CASSLARSGETQYF. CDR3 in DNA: TGTGCCAGCAGCTTGGCTCGGAGCGGCGAGACCCAGTACTTC.

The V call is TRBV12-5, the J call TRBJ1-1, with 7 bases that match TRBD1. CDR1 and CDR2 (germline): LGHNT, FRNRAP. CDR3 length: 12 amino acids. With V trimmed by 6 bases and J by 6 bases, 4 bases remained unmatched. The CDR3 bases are TGTGCTAGTGGCGTTGACAGGGCTGAAGCTTTCTTT. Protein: CASGVDRAEAFF.

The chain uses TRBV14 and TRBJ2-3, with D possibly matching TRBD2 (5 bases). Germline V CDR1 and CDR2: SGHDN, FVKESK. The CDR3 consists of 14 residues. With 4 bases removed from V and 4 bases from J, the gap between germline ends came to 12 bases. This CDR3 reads CASSPTRVPDTQYF. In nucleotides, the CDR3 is TGTGCCAGCAGCCCTACGAGGGTGCCAGATACGCAGTATTTT.

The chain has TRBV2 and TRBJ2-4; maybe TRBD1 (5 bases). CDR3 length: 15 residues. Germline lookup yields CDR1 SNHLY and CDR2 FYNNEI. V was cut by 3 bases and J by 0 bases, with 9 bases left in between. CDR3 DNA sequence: TGTGCCAGCAGTGATCCGACAGAAGCCAAAAACATTCAGTACTTC. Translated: CASSDPTEAKNIQYF.

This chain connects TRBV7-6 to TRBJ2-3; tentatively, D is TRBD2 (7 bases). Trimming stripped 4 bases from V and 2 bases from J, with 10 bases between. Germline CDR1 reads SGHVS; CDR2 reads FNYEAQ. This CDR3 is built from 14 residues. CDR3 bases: TGTGCCAGCAGCTGGGGGGGCTCCACAGATACGCAGTATTTT. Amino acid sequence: CASSWGGSTDTQYF.

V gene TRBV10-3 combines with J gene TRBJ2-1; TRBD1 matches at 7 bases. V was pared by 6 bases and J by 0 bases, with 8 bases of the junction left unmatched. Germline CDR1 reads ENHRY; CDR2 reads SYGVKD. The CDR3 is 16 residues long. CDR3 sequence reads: CAISEGDSPSYNEQFF. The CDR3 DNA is TGTGCCATCAGCGAGGGGGACAGCCCCTCCTACAATGAGCAGTTCTTC.

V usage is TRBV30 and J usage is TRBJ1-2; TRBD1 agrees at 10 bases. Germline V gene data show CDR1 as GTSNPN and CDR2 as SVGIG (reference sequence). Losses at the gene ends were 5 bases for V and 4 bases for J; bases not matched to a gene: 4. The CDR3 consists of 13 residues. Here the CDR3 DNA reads TGTGCCTGGGGACAGGGGGTCGTCTATGGCTACACCTTC. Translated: CAWGQGVVYGYTF.

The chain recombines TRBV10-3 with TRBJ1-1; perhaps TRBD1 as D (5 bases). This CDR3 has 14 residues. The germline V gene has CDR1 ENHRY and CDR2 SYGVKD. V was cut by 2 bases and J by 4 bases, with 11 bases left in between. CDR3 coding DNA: TGTGCCATCAGTGAGGCCAGGGCGGCCACTGAAGCTTTCTTT. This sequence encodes CAISEARAATEAFF.

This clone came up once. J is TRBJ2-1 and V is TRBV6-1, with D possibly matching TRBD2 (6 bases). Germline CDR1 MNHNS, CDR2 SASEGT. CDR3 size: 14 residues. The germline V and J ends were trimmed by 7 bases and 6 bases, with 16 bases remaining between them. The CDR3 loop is CASTLSRGFNEQFF. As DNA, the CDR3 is TGTGCCAGCACCCTATCACGGGGGTTCAATGAGCAGTTCTTC.

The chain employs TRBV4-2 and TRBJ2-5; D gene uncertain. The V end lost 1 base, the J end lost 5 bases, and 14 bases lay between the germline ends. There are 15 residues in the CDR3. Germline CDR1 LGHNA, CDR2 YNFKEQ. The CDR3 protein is CASSQAEFLGETQYF. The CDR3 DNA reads TGTGCCAGCAGCCAAGCGGAGTTCCTCGGGGAGACCCAGTACTTC.

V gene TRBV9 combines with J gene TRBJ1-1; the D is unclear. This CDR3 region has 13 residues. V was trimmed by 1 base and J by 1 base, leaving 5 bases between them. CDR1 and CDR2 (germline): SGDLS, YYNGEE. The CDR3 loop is CASSVNRNTEAFF. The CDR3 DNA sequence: TGTGCCAGCAGCGTAAACAGGAACACTGAAGCTTTCTTT.

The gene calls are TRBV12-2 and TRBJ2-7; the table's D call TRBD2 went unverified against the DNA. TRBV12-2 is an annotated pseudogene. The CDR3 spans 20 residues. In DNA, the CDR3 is TGTGCAAGTCGAGATAATGAGGACAGGAGTAGCGGGGGGCCGAGCCACGAGCAGTACGTC. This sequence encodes CASRDNEDRSSGGPSHEQYV.

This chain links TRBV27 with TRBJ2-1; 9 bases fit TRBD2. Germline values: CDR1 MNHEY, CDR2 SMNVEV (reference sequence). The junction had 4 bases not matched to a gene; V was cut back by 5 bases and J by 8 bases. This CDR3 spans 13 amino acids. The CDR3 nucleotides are TGTGCCAGCAGTCCGGGACTAGCCTATGAGCAGTTCTTC. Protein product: CASSPGLAYEQFF.

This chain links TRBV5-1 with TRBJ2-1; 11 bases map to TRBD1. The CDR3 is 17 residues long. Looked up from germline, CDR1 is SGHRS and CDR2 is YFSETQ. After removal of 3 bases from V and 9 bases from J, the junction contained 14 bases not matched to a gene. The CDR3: CASSWDRGVDGRGEQFF. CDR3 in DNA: TGCGCCAGCAGCTGGGACAGGGGGGTCGATGGAAGAGGTGAGCAGTTCTTC.

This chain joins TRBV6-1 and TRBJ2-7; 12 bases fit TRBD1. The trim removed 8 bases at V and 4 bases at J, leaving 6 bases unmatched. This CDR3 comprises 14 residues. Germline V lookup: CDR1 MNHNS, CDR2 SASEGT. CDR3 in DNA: TGTGCCAGCTCTGGGACAGGGGGCATTTACGAGCAGTACGTC. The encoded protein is CASSGTGGIYEQYV.

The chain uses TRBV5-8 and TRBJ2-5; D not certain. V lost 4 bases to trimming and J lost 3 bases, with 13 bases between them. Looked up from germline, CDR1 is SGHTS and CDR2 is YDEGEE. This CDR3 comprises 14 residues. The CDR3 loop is CASSPMALEETQYF. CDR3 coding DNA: TGTGCCAGCAGCCCAATGGCCCTGGAAGAGACCCAGTACTTC.

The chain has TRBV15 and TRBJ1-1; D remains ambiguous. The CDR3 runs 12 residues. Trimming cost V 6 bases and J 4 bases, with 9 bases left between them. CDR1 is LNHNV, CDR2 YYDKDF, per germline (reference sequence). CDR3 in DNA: TGTGCCACCAGAGGGAGTGGCACTGAAGCTTTCTTT. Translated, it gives CATRGSGTEAFF.